This T cell receptor beta chain was found in a study of T-cell reconstitution after alpha-beta-depleted transplantation in children (dated by TCRdb to about 2016). Some background on the complete study: T-cell immune reconstitution after TCRalphabeta/CD19-depleted allogeneic hematopoietic cell transplantation in children was quantitatively tracked in the study by means of TCR repertoire profiling.

Receptors were amplified or captured by PCR. The data were produced on an Illumina HiSeq 2500. To normalize quantification of the TCRbeta repertoire, the TCR libraries were built with molecular barcoding that relied on unique molecular identifiers. In-frame beta chains were kept once TCRdb had trimmed the public reads at Q25 with fastp and called clones with MiXCR. Each entry merges the rows of one CDR3 protein and shows their most common DNA and genes. This sample gives some 490,000 distinct CDR3 sequences in total; roughly an eighth of them show up just once. About 5% of the sample belongs to the ten largest clones. CDR1 and CDR2, looked up from the germline V gene (reference sequence), are MNHEY and SMNVEV. The CDR3 goes from the cysteine to the phenylalanine over 13 residues. Here the CDR3 DNA is all that survives: 39 bases in frame from base 1. Trimming costs V 9 bases and J 4 bases, and their ends lie 16 bases apart.

This clonotype has more than one count but fewer than ten. Its antigen specificity is not known. No base quality information exists; no much larger clone differs at one position. The clonotype comes from a human donor who donated a stem cell graft to a child with combined immunodeficiency. The sample here was PBMCs from the stem cell graft donor, taken from the stem cell graft. This chain joins TRBV27 to TRBJ2-7; the D gene identity is not certain. Here is the DNA: TGTGCCAGTAGCCCCGGCTGGGGTTACGAGCAGTACTTC. Its amino acids are CASSPGWGYEQYF.